Shown below are 26 T cell receptor beta chains from a single sample sequenced in a study of T cell responses to AZD1222 COVID-19 vaccine. TCRdb's copy holds only in-frame clones and misses some; the assay was immunoSEQ multiplex PCR. The sample carries just under 95,000 clones, roughly 91% recorded once. Specimen: peripheral blood, collected on day 0 of AZD1222 vaccination. The receptors were gathered from an adult in good health.

This clone came up a few times. V gene TRBV20-1 combines with J gene TRBJ2-5; D uncertain. This CDR3 has 11 amino acids. V was shortened by 4 bases and J by 4 bases, with 7 bases between the two germline ends. Germline CDR1 and CDR2: DFQATT and SNEGSKA (reference sequence). CDR3 DNA sequence: TGCAGTGCTACCCAGAGAGAGACCCAGTACTTC. This translates into CSATQRETQYF.

This chain uses TRBV14 with TRBJ1-6, with D maybe TRBD1 (5 bases). Germline CDR1 SGHDN, CDR2 FVKESK. Trimming left V 2 bases short and J 13 bases short, with 15 bases between. The CDR3 length is 14 residues. The CDR3 DNA follows: TGTGCCAGCAGCCAATCAGGGAGAGCGGCGCCCCTCCACTTT. This sequence encodes CASSQSGRAAPLHF.

This chain joins TRBV4-1 and TRBJ1-4; D unresolved. V lost 1 base and J lost 4, with 13 bases in between. Germline values: CDR1 MGHRA, CDR2 YSYEKL. CDR3 length: 16 residues. This chain's CDR3 is CASSQGTGRDNEKLFF. The CDR3 nucleotides read TGCGCCAGCAGCCAAGGGACCGGACGGGATAATGAAAAACTGTTTTTT.

The gene calls are TRBV27 and TRBJ1-1, with 11 bases matching TRBD1. Germline lookup yields CDR1 MNHEY and CDR2 SMNVEV (reference sequence). There are 16 residues in the CDR3. Trimming took 5 bases from V and 1 from J; bases not matched to a gene: 6. CDR3 sequence reads: CASSIRTGGGNTEAFF. As DNA, the CDR3 is TGTGCCAGCAGTATAAGGACAGGGGGCGGGAACACTGAAGCTTTCTTT.

This clone occurred a few times. The CDR3 nucleotides are TGTGCCAGCAGTGAACAAGCCCAGGGGAACACCGGGGAGCTGTTTTTT. Its translation: CASSEQAQGNTGELFF. V usage is TRBV2 and J usage is TRBJ2-2; D may be TRBD1 (5 bases). The CDR3 extends over 16 amino acids. CDR1 is SNHLY, CDR2 FYNNEI, per germline. V was cut by 2 bases and J by 1 base, with 11 bases left in between.

Turning to this clone: This same CDR3 is encoded by further DNA sequences in the sample. The V gene is TRBV18, the J gene TRBJ2-7, with 11 nucleotides matching TRBD1. The germline V gene encodes CDR1 KGHSH and CDR2 LQKENI. Germline trimming cut 6 bases from V and 0 bases from J; bases unmatched to any gene: 4. There are 15 residues in the CDR3. The CDR3 nucleotides read TGTGCCAGCTCCCCTGGGACAGGGGGCTCCTACGAGCAGTACTTC. Translation gives CASSPGTGGSYEQYF.

The CDR3 protein is CASSLAWENTEAFF. The CDR3 nucleotides are TGTGCCAGCAGCTTAGCCTGGGAGAACACTGAAGCTTTCTTT. The chain is built from TRBV7-2 and TRBJ1-1; D is unclear. CDR1 is SGHTA, CDR2 FQGNSA, per germline. V lost 0 bases, J lost 1 base, and 6 bases lay in between. This CDR3 region has 14 residues.

This chain links TRBV28 with TRBJ1-1, with TRBD1 matching over 7 bases. With 5 bases clipped from V and 12 bases from J, the junction kept 6 bases outside the gene matches. The CDR3 sequence is 11 residues long. The V gene's germline CDR1 is MDHEN and CDR2 SYDVKM. CDR3 sequence reads: CASSIGGASFF. CDR3 coding DNA: TGTGCCAGCAGTATAGGGGGCGCATCTTTCTTT.

The rearrangement uses TRBV5-1 and TRBJ2-1, with a tentative D call TRBD1 (5 bases). Germline CDR1 and CDR2: SGHRS and YFSETQ. CDR3 length equals 15 residues. The V end lost 0 bases, the J end lost 10 bases, and 17 bases lay between the germline ends. CDR3 sequence reads: CASSLAVYQGYEQFF. The DNA for the CDR3 is TGCGCCAGCAGCTTGGCAGTTTACCAGGGTTACGAGCAGTTCTTC.

V usage is TRBV18 and J usage is TRBJ1-2; D unclear. Germline V gene sequence: CDR1 KGHSH, CDR2 LQKENI. Trimming left V 2 bases short and J 8 bases short, with 6 bases between. The CDR3 extends over 11 amino acids. The CDR3 bases are TGTGCCAGCTCACCAGATATCGGCTACACCTTC. Amino acids: CASSPDIGYTF.

This clone was seen a single time. This chain links TRBV4-1 with TRBJ1-5; TRBD1 matches 10 bases. Trimming took 0 bases from V and 3 from J; bases not matched to a gene: 11. Germline CDR1 MGHRA, CDR2 YSYEKL. The CDR3 runs 19 residues. CDR3 amino acids: CASSQEGGQGIGDNQPQHF. In nucleotides, the CDR3 is TGCGCCAGCAGCCAAGAAGGGGGACAGGGGATTGGGGACAATCAGCCCCAGCATTTT.

The chain carries TRBV28 and TRBJ2-5; tentative D call: TRBD2 (7 bases). Germline V gene lookup returns CDR1 MDHEN and CDR2 SYDVKM. The V end lost 8 bases, the J end lost 1 base, and 11 bases lay between the germline ends. The CDR3 totals 13 residues. In DNA form, the CDR3 reads TGTGCCAGCGGCGCGGGGGCCCAAGAGACCCAGTACTTC. Translation: CASGAGAQETQYF.

The CDR3 sequence: CASSQTPDPYEQYF. In DNA form, the CDR3 reads TGTGCCAGCAGCCAGACCCCAGACCCCTACGAGCAGTACTTC. V gene TRBV3-1 (or the pseudogene TRBV3-2) combines with J gene TRBJ2-7, with D hard to call. This CDR3 comprises 14 residues. The V end was cut by 3 bases, the J end by 2 bases, with 11 bases between. Germline CDR1 is LGHDT and CDR2 is YNNKEL (reference sequence).

This clone has just one count. The rearrangement joins TRBV24-1 to TRBJ2-7; D gene unclear. Germline V gives CDR1 KGHDR, CDR2 SFDVKD. The CDR3 length is 11 residues. V was shortened by 7 bases and J by 5 bases, with 8 bases between the two germline ends. CDR3 coding DNA: TGTGCCACCAGAAAACGGAACGAGCAGTACTTC. Protein product: CATRKRNEQYF.

This chain uses TRBV24-1 with TRBJ1-2; D unclear. There are 14 residues in the CDR3. CDR1 is KGHDR, CDR2 SFDVKD, per germline. V gave up 2 bases and J gave up 0 bases, with 6 bases separating them. The CDR3: CATSDWLTNYGYTF. Here the CDR3 DNA reads TGTGCCACCAGTGATTGGCTGACTAACTATGGCTACACCTTC.

The V and J genes are TRBV7-3 and TRBJ2-5; D not resolved. The CDR3 runs 14 residues. The germline CDR1 and CDR2 sequences are SGHTA and FQGTGA. V was shortened by 2 bases and J by 1 base, with 8 bases between the two germline ends. The CDR3 nucleotides read TGTGCCAGCAGCTTATTCCCCGCCCAAGAGACCCAGTACTTC. It translates to CASSLFPAQETQYF. Full variable domain (missing parts from reference TRBV7-3 and TRBJ2-5): GAGVSQTPSNKVTEKGKYVELRCDPISGHTALYWYRQSLGQGPEFLIYFQGTGAADDSGLPNDRFFAVRPEGSVSTLKIQRTERGDSAVYLCASSLFPAQETQYFGPGTRLLVL.

Comment on this clone: Mismatch with germline at one junction end may stem from a read error. This chain links TRBV7-6 with TRBJ1-1; D not resolved. CDR3 size: 9 residues. Germline V gene data show CDR1 as SGHVS and CDR2 as FNYEAQ. The CDR3: CASSSSPVW. CDR3 coding DNA: TGTGCCAGCAGCTCCAGCCCGGTCTGG.

The CDR3 is CASSLAGTGAYYGYTF. CDR3 DNA sequence: TGTGCCAGCAGCTTAGCGGGGACAGGGGCTTACTATGGCTACACCTTC. This chain connects TRBV7-2 to TRBJ1-2, with 10 nucleotides matching TRBD1. The germline V gene has CDR1 SGHTA and CDR2 FQGNSA. CDR3 length: 16 residues. The J segment lost 3 bases and the V segment lost 0 bases, leaving 4 bases of the junction unmatched.

The chain couples TRBV29-1 to TRBJ2-5; no firm D call. Per the germline V gene, CDR1 is SQVTM and CDR2 is ANQGSEA. The CDR3 contains 12 residues. With 4 bases removed from V and 4 bases from J, the gap between germline ends came to 10 bases. The CDR3 DNA follows: TGCAGCGTTGTGGCCCCAGGAGAGACCCAGTACTTC. The encoded protein is CSVVAPGETQYF.

This clone was recorded once. This chain connects TRBV5-6 to TRBJ1-2; D is unresolved. The CDR3 loop spans 12 amino acids. CDR1 is SGHDT, CDR2 YYEEEE, per germline. V lost 2 bases and J 7 bases, leaving 9 bases between the germline ends. The CDR3: CASSLRVSGYTF. CDR3 coding DNA: TGTGCCAGCAGCTTAAGGGTCAGTGGCTACACCTTC.

The genes are TRBV9 and TRBJ1-4; D remains ambiguous. From germline, CDR1 is SGDLS and CDR2 YYNGEE. V was clipped by 4 bases and J by 4 bases, with 11 bases between them. The CDR3 consists of 14 residues. CDR3 in DNA: TGTGCCAGCAGCCCCCATCGGGTTAATGAAAAACTGTTTTTT. Translating it yields CASSPHRVNEKLFF. The entire variable domain, with the rest obtained from reference TRBV9 and TRBJ1-4, is as follows: DSGVTQTPKHLITATGQRVTLRCSPRSGDLSVYWYQQSLDQGLQFLIQYYNGEERAKGNILERFSAQQFPDLHSELNLSSLELGDSALYFCASSPHRVNEKLFFGSGTQLSVL.

A single count supports this clone. The chain joins TRBV7-6 to TRBJ2-7, with 10 bases lining up with TRBD2. CDR1 and CDR2 (germline): SGHVS, FNYEAQ. The CDR3 has 18 residues. Trimming took 0 bases from V and 0 from J; bases not matched to a gene: 8. The CDR3 nucleotides are TGTGCCAGCAGCTTAGCGGCTAGCGGGGGCGCGAGCTCCTACGAGCAGTACTTC. It yields the protein CASSLAASGGASSYEQYF.

This chain connects TRBV28 to TRBJ1-4, with 7 bases matching TRBD1. With 6 bases clipped from V and 4 bases from J, the junction kept 5 bases outside the gene matches. Germline lookup yields CDR1 MDHEN and CDR2 SYDVKM. The CDR3 runs to 14 residues. The CDR3 protein is CASSGTVFNEKLFF. For the CDR3, the DNA is TGTGCCAGCAGCGGGACAGTGTTTAATGAAAAACTGTTTTTT.

This chain's CDR3 is CASSGGQARNQPQHF. CDR3 coding DNA: TGTGCCAGCAGTGGGGGGCAGGCGCGGAATCAGCCCCAGCATTTT. V and J are TRBV2 and TRBJ1-5; possibly TRBD1 for D (6 bases). The CDR3 is made up of 15 amino acids. Germline-derived CDR1 and CDR2 are SNHLY and FYNNEI. Trimming removed 4 bases at V and 4 bases at J, with 14 bases between.

CDR3 in DNA: TGTGCCAGCAGCAGACGACTAGCGGGGGAGCTGTACGAGCAGTACTTC. It is translated as CASSRRLAGELYEQYF. This chain uses TRBV9 with TRBJ2-7; 12 bases map to TRBD2. V lost 4 bases to trimming and J lost 4 bases; unmatched junction nucleotides: 9. CDR1 is SGDLS, CDR2 YYNGEE, per germline. CDR3 length: 16 amino acids.

This clone was seen only once. The chain couples TRBV12-3 or TRBV12-4 to TRBJ2-5; D uncertain. CDR3 length: 13 residues. With 6 bases removed from V and 7 bases from J, the gap between germline ends came to 15 bases. The CDR3 DNA reads as TGTGCCAGCAGCCCAAGCACCCTTCCGACCCAGTACTTC. Translation: CASSPSTLPTQYF.